This T cell receptor (beta chain) was sequenced for a study of blood T cell repertoires in COVID-19. Study context: Nucleic acid was either cDNA or gDNA, and it came from T cells, B-cell-depleted T cells, or PBMCs.

The CDR3 length is 13 residues. CDR1 and CDR2 from the germline V gene are SEHNR and FQNEAQ (reference sequence). The trim removed 8 bases at V and 3 bases at J, leaving 6 bases unmatched. The table came from immunoSEQ multiplex PCR; TCRdb's copy has only in-frame clones and leaves some out. The repertoire consists of around 200,000 clones, with 70% to 90% occurring once and the leading ten covering 9.5% to 15%. The source of this sequence is a young woman who had recovered from COVID-19. The material sequenced was peripheral blood. This chain joins TRBV7-9 and TRBJ2-7, with 8 bases aligning to TRBD2. The chain's CDR3 is CASSGGSYYEQYF. The CDR3 nucleotides are TGTGCCAGCTCGGGGGGGTCCTACTACGAGCAGTACTTC. Together with reference TRBV7-9 and TRBJ2-7, the CDR3 gives the full variable domain: DTGVSQNPRHKITKRGQNVTFRCDPISEHNRLYWYRQTLGQGPEFLTYFQNEAQLEKSRLLSDRFSAERPKGSFSTLEIQRTEQGDSAMYLCASSGGSYYEQYFGPGTRLTVT.